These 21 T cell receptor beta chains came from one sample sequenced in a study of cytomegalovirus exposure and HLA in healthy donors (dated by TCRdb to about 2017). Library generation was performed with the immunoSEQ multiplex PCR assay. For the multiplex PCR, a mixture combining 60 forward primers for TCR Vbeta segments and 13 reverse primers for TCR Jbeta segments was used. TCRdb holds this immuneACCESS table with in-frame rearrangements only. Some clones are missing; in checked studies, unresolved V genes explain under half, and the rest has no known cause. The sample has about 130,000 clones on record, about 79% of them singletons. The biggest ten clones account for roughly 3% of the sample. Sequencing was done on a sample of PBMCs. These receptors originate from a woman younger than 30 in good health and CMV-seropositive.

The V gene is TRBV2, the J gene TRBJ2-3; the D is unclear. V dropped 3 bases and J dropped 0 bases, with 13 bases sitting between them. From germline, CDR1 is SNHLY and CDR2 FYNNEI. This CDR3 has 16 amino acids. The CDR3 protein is CASSDLDTPSTDTQYF. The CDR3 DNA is TGTGCCAGCAGTGACCTTGATACTCCTAGCACAGATACGCAGTATTTT.

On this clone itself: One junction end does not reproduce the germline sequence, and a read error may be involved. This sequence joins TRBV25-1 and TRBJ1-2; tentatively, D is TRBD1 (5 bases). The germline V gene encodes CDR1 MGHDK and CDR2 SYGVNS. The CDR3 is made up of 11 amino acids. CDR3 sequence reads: CATSRTGRHTF. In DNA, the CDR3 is TGTGCCACCAGTAGAACAGGTCGCCACACCTTC.

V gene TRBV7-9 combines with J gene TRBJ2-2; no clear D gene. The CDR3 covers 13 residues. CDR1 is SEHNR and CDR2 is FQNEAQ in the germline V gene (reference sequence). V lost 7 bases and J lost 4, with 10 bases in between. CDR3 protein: CASTLYGTGELFF. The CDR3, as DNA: TGTGCCAGCACCCTGTACGGCACCGGGGAGCTGTTTTTT.

The CDR3, as DNA: TGCAGCGTTGAAGCCCCTGAGGGAGGCATCAGCTACGAGCAGTACTTC. It is translated as CSVEAPEGGISYEQYF. The chain links TRBV29-1 to TRBJ2-7, with D possibly being TRBD2 (6 bases). The V and J ends lost 1 base and 3 bases respectively, with 19 bases between them. Germline V lookup: CDR1 SQVTM, CDR2 ANQGSEA. The CDR3 consists of 16 residues.

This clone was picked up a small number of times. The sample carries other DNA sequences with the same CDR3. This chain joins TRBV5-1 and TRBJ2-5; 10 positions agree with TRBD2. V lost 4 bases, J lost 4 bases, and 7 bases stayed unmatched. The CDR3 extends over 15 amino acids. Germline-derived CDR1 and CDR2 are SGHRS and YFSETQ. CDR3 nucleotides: TGCGCCAGCAGCCCCAGCGGGGGGGCCGGAGAGACCCAGTACTTC. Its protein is CASSPSGGAGETQYF.

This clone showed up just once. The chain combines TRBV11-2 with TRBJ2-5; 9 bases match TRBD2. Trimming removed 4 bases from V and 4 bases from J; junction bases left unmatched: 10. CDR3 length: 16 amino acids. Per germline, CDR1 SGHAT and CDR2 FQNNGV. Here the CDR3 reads CASSWGASGEVETQYF. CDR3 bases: TGTGCCAGCAGCTGGGGTGCTAGCGGGGAGGTAGAGACCCAGTACTTC.

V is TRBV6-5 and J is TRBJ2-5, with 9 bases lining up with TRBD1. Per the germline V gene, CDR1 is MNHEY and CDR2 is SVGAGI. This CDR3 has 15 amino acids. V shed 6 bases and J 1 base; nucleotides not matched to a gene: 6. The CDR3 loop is CASRGRDRAQETQYF. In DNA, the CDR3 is TGTGCCAGCAGAGGAAGGGACAGGGCCCAAGAGACCCAGTACTTC.

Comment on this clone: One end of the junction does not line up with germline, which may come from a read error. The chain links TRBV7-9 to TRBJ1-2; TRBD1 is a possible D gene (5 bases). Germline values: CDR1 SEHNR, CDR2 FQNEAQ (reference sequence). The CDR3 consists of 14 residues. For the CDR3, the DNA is TGTTCCAGCCTCTTATTGGCAGGGAACTATGGCTACACCTTC. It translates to CSSLLLAGNYGYTF.

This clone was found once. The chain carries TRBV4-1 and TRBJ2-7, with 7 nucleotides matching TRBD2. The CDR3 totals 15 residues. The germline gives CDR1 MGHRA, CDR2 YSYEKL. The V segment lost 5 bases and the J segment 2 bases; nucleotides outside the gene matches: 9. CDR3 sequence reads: CASSEGQGGTYEQYF. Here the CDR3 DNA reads TGCGCCAGCAGCGAAGGGCAGGGAGGGACCTACGAGCAGTACTTC.

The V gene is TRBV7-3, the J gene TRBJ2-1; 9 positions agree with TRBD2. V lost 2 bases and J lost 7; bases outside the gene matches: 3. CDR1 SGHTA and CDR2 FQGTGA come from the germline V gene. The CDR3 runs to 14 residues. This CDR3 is CASSLRGGGNEQFF. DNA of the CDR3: TGTGCCAGCAGCTTACGCGGGGGGGGTAATGAGCAGTTCTTC.

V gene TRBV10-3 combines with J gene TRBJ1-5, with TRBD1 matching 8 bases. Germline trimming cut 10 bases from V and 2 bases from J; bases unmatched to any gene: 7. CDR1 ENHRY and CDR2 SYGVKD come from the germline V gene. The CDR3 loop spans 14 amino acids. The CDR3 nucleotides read TGTGCCACCGAACCGACAGGGGGCAATCAGCCCCAGCATTTT. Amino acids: CATEPTGGNQPQHF.

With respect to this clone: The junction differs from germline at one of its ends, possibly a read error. For the CDR3, the DNA is TGTTCCAGCAGCTCCCTCGGTGGAAACACCATATATTTT. This sequence encodes CSSSSLGGNTIYF. The chain is built from TRBV7-9 and TRBJ1-3, with D unclear. Germline V CDR1 and CDR2: SEHNR, FQNEAQ (reference sequence). The CDR3 length is 13 residues.

The CDR3 DNA reads as TGTGCCAGCACCCTACCCATACAGGGAAAATCCAACTATGGCTACACCTTC. This encodes CASTLPIQGKSNYGYTF. The chain carries TRBV5-8 and TRBJ1-2, with D tentatively TRBD1 (6 bases). The V gene's germline CDR1 is SGHTS and CDR2 YDEGEE. V dropped 6 bases and J dropped 2 bases, with 23 bases sitting between them. The CDR3 totals 17 residues.

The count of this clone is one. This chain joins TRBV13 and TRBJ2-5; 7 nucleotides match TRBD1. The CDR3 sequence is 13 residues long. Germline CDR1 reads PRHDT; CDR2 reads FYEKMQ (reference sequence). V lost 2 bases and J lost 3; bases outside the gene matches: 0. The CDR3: CASSLQGEETQYF. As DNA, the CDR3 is TGTGCCAGCAGCTTACAGGGGGAAGAGACCCAGTACTTC.

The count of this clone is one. CDR3 sequence (DNA): TGTGCCTGGAGAAAGGTAGCGGGGGGACAAGAGACCCAGTACTTC. It encodes CAWRKVAGGQETQYF. This sequence joins TRBV30 and TRBJ2-5, with TRBD2 matching over 10 bases. CDR1 is GTSNPN and CDR2 is SVGIG in the germline V gene (reference sequence). This CDR3 has 15 residues. After removal of 3 bases from V and 2 bases from J, the junction contained 6 bases not matched to a gene.

CDR3 nucleotide sequence: TGTGCCAGCAGCGCATACGGGGACAGAGATTCACCCCTCCACTTT. The encoded protein is CASSAYGDRDSPLHF. The rearrangement uses TRBV9 and TRBJ1-6; 7 bases line up with TRBD1. Per the germline V gene, CDR1 is SGDLS and CDR2 is YYNGEE. CDR3 length: 15 residues. V gave up 3 bases and J gave up 8 bases; unmatched junction bases: 8.

CDR3 sequence: CASWGGDRTGYEQYF. CDR3 nucleotide sequence: TGTGCCAGCTGGGGCGGGGACAGGACTGGCTACGAGCAGTACTTC. The chain joins TRBV2 to TRBJ2-7, with 8 bases lining up with TRBD1. The CDR3 covers 15 residues. Trimming took 8 bases from V and 3 from J; bases not matched to a gene: 12. Per germline, CDR1 SNHLY and CDR2 FYNNEI.

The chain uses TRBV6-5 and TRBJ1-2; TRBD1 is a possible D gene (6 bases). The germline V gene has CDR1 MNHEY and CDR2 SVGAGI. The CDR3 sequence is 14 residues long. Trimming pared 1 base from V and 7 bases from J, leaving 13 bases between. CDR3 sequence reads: CASSYFGGQRGYTF. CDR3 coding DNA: TGTGCCAGCAGTTACTTCGGGGGGCAGCGTGGCTACACCTTC.

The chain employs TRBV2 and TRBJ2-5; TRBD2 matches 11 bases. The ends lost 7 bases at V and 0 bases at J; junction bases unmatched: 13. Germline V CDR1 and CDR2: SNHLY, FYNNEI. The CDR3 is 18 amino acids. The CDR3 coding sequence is TGTGCCAGCATCCCCTGGAGTAGCGGGGGGGTGTACCAAGAGACCCAGTACTTC. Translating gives CASIPWSSGGVYQETQYF.

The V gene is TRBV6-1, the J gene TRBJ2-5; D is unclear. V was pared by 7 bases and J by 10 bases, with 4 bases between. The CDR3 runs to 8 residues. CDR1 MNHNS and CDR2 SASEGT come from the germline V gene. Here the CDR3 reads CASNGQYF. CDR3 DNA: TGTGCCAGCAACGGCCAGTACTTC.

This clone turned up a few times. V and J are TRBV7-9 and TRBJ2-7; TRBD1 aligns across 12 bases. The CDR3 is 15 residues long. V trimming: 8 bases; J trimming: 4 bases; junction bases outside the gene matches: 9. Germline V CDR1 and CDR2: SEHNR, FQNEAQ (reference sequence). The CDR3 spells CASSTPGQGAYEQYF. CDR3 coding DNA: TGTGCCAGCTCAACCCCGGGACAGGGGGCTTACGAGCAGTACTTC.